Given below is one T cell receptor beta chain in context. TCRdb re-derived calls from the 5' RACE reads in MiXCR, one entry per CDR3 protein. This repertoire shows under 300,000 distinct CDR3 sequences, about 6.7% found once; its top ten account for less than 15%. This sample is part of a study of identical twins. Per germline, CDR1 SGHAT and CDR2 FQDESV (reference sequence). The CDR3 has 20 residues. Trimming cost V 4 bases and J 7 bases; bases outside gene matches: 19. In addition, the sample was reused for a study of T cells expressing NK-cell markers. That work states: Serological testing identified most of the eight sequenced donors as HCMV-seropositive and one as seronegative. Clarity on HCMV specificity was lacking for the expanded NKG2C+ T cell clones.

The J gene is TRBJ2-1, the V gene TRBV11-1, with 13 bases matching TRBD2. Sequenced material: CD8+ T cells sorted from blood. The TCR sequence derives from a woman in her late teens or twenties in good health. CDR3 sequence (DNA): TGTGCCAGCAGCTCGATACAACCGGTAACTAGCGGGGGGGCCTTGAATGAGCAGTTCTTC. Translated, it gives CASSSIQPVTSGGALNEQFF.